This T cell receptor (beta chain) stems from a study of T cell changes during pregnancy in multiple sclerosis. This CDR3 is 13 amino acids long. Looked up from germline, CDR1 is SGHKS and CDR2 is YYEKEE (reference sequence). Unmatched junction bases numbered 3, after V lost 4 bases and J lost 2 bases. Generated by immunoSEQ multiplex PCR, the TCRdb table keeps only in-frame clones and is missing some. The sample shows approximately 40,000 clones, around 90% of them seen only once. The clonotype was recovered from a female donor in good health, enrolled as a control in a pregnancy study. Source: CD4+ T cells from peripheral blood mononuclear cells, taken in the third trimester of pregnancy. The chain recombines TRBV5-5 with TRBJ2-7, with TRBD1 matching over 7 bases. The CDR3 spells CASSRQGTYEQYF. The CDR3 nucleotides are TGTGCCAGCAGCCGACAGGGTACCTACGAGCAGTACTTC.